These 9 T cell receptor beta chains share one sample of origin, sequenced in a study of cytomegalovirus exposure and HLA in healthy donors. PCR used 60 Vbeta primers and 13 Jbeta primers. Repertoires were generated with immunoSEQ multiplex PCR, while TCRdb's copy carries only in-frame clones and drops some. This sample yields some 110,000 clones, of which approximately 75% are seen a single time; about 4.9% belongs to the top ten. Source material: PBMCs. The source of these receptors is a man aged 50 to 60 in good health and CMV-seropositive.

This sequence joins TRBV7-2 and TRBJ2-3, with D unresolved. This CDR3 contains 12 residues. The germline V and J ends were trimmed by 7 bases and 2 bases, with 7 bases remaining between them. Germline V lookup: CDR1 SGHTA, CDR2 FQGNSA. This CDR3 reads CASTRVTDTQYF. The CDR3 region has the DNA TGTGCCAGCACCCGAGTCACAGATACGCAGTATTTT.

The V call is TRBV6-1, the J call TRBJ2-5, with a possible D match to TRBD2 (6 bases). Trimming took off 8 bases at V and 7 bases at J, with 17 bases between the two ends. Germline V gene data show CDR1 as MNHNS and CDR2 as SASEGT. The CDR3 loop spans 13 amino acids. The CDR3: CASGGDGQRTQYF. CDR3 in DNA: TGTGCCAGCGGCGGGGACGGGCAACGGACCCAGTACTTC.

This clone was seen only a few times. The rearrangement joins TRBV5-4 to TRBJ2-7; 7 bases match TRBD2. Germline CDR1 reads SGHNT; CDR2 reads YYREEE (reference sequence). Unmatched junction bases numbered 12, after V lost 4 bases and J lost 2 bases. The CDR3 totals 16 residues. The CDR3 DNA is TGTGCCAGCAGCGGCGGGTTGACTAGCTCCCCCTACGAGCAGTACTTC. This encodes CASSGGLTSSPYEQYF.

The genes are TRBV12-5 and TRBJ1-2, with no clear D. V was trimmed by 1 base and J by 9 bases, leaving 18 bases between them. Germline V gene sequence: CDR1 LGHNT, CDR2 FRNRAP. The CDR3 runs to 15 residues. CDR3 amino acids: CASGLATASLGRYTF. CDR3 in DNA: TGTGCTAGTGGTTTGGCCACAGCTTCATTGGGCCGCTACACCTTC.

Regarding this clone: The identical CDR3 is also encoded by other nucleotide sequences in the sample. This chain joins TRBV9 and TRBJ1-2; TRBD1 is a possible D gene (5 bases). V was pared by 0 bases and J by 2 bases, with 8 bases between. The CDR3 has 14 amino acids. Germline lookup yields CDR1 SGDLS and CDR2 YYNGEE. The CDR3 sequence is CASSVADSNYGYTF. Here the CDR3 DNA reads TGTGCCAGCAGCGTAGCCGACAGCAACTATGGCTACACCTTC.

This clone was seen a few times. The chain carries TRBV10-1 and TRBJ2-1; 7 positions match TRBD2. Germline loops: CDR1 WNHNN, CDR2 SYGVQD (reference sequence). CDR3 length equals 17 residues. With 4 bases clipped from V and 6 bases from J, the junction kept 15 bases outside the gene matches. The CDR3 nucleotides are TGCGCCAGCAGTGGGCCCCGAGAAGCGGGAAGGGTCAATGAGCAGTTCTTC. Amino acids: CASSGPREAGRVNEQFF.

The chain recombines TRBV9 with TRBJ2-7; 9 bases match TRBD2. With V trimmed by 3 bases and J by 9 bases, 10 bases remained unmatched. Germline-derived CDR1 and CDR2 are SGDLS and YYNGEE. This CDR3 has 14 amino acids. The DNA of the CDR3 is TGTGCCAGCAGCGCTAGCGGGAATCGGGGGTGGCAGTACTTC. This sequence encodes CASSASGNRGWQYF.

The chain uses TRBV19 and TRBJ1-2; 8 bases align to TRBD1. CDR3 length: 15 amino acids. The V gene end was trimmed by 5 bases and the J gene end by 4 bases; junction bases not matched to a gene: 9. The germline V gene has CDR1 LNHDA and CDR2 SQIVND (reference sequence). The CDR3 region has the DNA TGTGCCAGTAGTTTGGGCGGGACAGGCGTCTATGGCTACACCTTC. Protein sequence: CASSLGGTGVYGYTF.

CDR3 nucleotides: TGTGCCAGCACTATCCGGGGGGGGAACACTGAAGCTTTCTTT. Amino acid sequence: CASTIRGGNTEAFF. The genes are TRBV2 and TRBJ1-1; D possibly corresponds to TRBD1 (5 bases). CDR3 length: 14 amino acids. Germline CDR1 and CDR2: SNHLY and FYNNEI. V lost 7 bases, J lost 1 base, and 13 bases lay in between.